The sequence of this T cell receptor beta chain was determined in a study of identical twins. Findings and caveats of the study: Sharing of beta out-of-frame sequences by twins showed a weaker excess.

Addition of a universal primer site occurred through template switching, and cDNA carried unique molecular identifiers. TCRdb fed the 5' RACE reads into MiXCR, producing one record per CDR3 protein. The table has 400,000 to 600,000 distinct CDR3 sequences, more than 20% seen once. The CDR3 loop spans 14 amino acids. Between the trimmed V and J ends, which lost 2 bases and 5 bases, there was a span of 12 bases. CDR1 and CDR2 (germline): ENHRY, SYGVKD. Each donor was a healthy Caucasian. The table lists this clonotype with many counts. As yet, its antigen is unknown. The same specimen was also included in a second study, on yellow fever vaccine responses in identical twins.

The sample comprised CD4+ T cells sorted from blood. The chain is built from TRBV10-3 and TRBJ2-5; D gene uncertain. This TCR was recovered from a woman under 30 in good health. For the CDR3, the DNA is TGTGCCATCAGTGAGCCCGGAGTTTCTGAGACCCAGTACTTC. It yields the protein CAISEPGVSETQYF.